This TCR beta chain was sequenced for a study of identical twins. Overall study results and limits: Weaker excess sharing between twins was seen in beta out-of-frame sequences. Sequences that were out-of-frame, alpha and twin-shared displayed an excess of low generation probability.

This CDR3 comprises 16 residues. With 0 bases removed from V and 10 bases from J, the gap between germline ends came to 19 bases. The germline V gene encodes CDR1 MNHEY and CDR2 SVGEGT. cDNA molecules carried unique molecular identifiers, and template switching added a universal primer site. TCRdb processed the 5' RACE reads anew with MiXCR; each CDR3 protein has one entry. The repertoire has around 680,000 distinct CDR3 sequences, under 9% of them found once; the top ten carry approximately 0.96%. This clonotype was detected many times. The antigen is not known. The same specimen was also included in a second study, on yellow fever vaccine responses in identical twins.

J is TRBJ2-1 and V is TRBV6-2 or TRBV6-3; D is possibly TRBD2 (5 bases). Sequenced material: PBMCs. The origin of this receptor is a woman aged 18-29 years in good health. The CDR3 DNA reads TGTGCCAGCAGTTACTCCCCGCGGACTGCTTTGGAGGAGCAGTTCTTC. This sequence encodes CASSYSPRTALEEQFF.